One sample yielded the 23 T cell receptor beta chains listed below, sequenced in a study of neurological immune-mediated disorders. TCRdb called the 5' RACE reads again in MiXCR, with one record for every CDR3 protein. The sample carries 84,000 or so distinct CDR3 sequences, 10% recorded once. Sequencing used PBMCs. These receptors came from a man in his forties in good health.

This clonotype was picked up a small number of times. The chain uses TRBV20-1 and TRBJ2-2; D remains ambiguous. Germline assignment: CDR1 DFQATT and CDR2 SNEGSKA (reference sequence). This CDR3 comprises 13 residues. The V end was cut by 0 bases, the J end by 7 bases, with 9 bases between. In nucleotides, the CDR3 is TGCAGTGCTAGAGATCCTTATGGCGGGGAGCTGTTTTTT. This translates into CSARDPYGGELFF.

In this sample, this clonotype turned up many times. This rearrangement joins TRBV20-1 to TRBJ2-7; the match to TRBD1 covers 8 bases. CDR1 and CDR2 (germline): DFQATT, SNEGSKA (reference sequence). V lost 3 bases to trimming and J lost 4 bases; unmatched junction nucleotides: 5. The CDR3 covers 13 residues. The CDR3 here is CSARDRDIYEQYF. The CDR3 region has the DNA TGCAGTGCTAGGGACAGGGACATATACGAGCAGTACTTC.

In its sample, this clonotype was seen many times. The V gene is TRBV5-1, the J gene TRBJ2-7; 8 bases match TRBD1. This CDR3 region has 13 residues. CDR1 and CDR2 from the germline V gene are SGHRS and YFSETQ. Unmatched junction bases numbered 5, after V lost 9 bases and J lost 0 bases. The CDR3 region has the DNA TGCGCCACCCAGGGACAGGACTCCTACGAGCAGTACTTC. Its translation is CATQGQDSYEQYF.

This clonotype was detected many times. The rearrangement links TRBV7-2 to TRBJ2-2; D is possibly TRBD1 or TRBD2 (5 bases each). This CDR3 has 15 residues. V shed 11 bases and J shed 5 bases, with 21 bases lying between them. CDR1 is SGHTA, CDR2 FQGNSA, per germline. Here the CDR3 reads CASGRAEWGTGELFF. CDR3 coding DNA: TGTGCCTCCGGCAGGGCCGAGTGGGGGACCGGGGAGCTGTTTTTT. Full variable domain (remainder filled in from reference TRBV7-2 and TRBJ2-2): GAGVSQSPSNKVTEKGKDVELRCDPISGHTALYWYRQSLGQGLEFLIYFQGNSAPDKSGLPSDRFSAERTGGSVSTLTIQRTQQEDSAVYLCASGRAEWGTGELFFGEGSRLTVL.

This clonotype was seen ten or more times. V is TRBV21-1 and J is TRBJ2-1; TRBD2 reflects the table's D call only, with no check against the DNA. TRBV21-1 is shown as a pseudogene. This CDR3 has 17 residues. The CDR3 DNA reads as TGTGCCAGCAGCAAAAGGGAGGTGGCCAGAACTTACAATGAGCAGTTCTTC. Its translation is CASSKREVARTYNEQFF.

This clonotype came up many times. The chain links TRBV7-2 to TRBJ2-1; no reliable D call. The CDR3 totals 13 residues. CDR1 is SGHTA, CDR2 FQGNSA, per germline. Trimming cost V 5 bases and J 7 bases, with 12 bases left between them. The CDR3 DNA follows: TGTGCCAGCAGCCAATGGCTCGGGAATGAGCAGTTCTTC. This translates into CASSQWLGNEQFF.

In its sample, this clonotype was seen many times. The V call is TRBV9, the J call TRBJ2-1, with TRBD2 identical over 10 bases. There are 18 residues in the CDR3. In germline, CDR1 is SGDLS, CDR2 YYNGEE. With V trimmed by 0 bases and J by 2 bases, 8 bases remained unmatched. DNA of the CDR3: TGTGCCAGCAGCGTAGCCAGCCCTACTAGCGGGGCCTACAATGAGCAGTTCTTC. Its protein product is CASSVASPTSGAYNEQFF.

As for this clonotype: A clone one base away is much larger, so this may be a read error. The genes are TRBV12-3 or TRBV12-4 and TRBJ2-2, with 7 bases lining up with TRBD2. This CDR3 is built from 16 residues. CDR3 sequence: CASSFKGRENIGELFF. CDR3 in DNA: TGTGCCAGCAGTTTTAAAGGGCGGGAGAACATCGGGGAGCTGTTTTTT.

This clonotype has only a few counts. J is TRBJ2-1 and V is TRBV6-5, with D hard to call. The CDR3 totals 15 residues. The germline gives CDR1 MNHEY, CDR2 SVGAGI. The ends were cut back, 6 bases at V and 4 bases at J, with 16 bases in the middle. Written as DNA, the CDR3 is TGTGCCAGCAGACCCGCTAACGTGAGATACAATGAGCAGTTCTTC. Its translation: CASRPANVRYNEQFF.

In this sample, this clonotype turned up many times. The chain carries TRBV12-3 or TRBV12-4 and TRBJ2-1; either TRBD1 or TRBD2 may supply D (5 bases each). CDR3 size: 13 residues. The V gene lost 5 bases and the J gene lost 10 bases, with 15 bases spanning the gap. CDR3 amino acids: CASSPGRGREQFF. DNA for the CDR3: TGTGCCAGCAGTCCCGGCCGGGGCCGGGAGCAGTTCTTC.

This clonotype was detected many times. The chain joins TRBV20-1 to TRBJ1-2, with no clear D. CDR1 is DFQATT and CDR2 is SNEGSKA in the germline V gene (reference sequence). Trimming removed 0 bases from V and 0 bases from J, with 2 bases in between. CDR3 length equals 12 residues. This CDR3 reads CSARDTNYGYTF. The CDR3 nucleotides are TGCAGTGCTAGAGACACTAACTATGGCTACACCTTC.

In regard to this clonotype: One base away lies a much larger clone, so this may be a sequencing read error. The rearrangement joins TRBV5-1 to TRBJ2-5; D unresolved. V was shortened by 4 bases and J by 0 bases, with 10 bases between the two germline ends. The CDR3 runs 14 residues. The germline gives CDR1 SGHRS, CDR2 YFSETQ. CDR3 loop: CASSRESNQETQYF. The CDR3, as DNA: TGCGCCAGCAGCCGTGAAAGTAACCAAGAGACCCAGTACTTC.

This clonotype was recorded at least ten times. V is TRBV7-9 and J is TRBJ1-5, with D possibly matching TRBD1 (5 bases). This CDR3 has 17 residues. The V gene lost 1 base and the J gene lost 7 bases, with 20 bases spanning the gap. Germline loops: CDR1 SEHNR, CDR2 FQNEAQ (reference sequence). Here the CDR3 reads CASSLGQGMAEGQPQHF. In nucleotides, the CDR3 is TGTGCCAGCAGCTTAGGGCAGGGAATGGCCGAGGGGCAGCCCCAGCATTTT. Looking up the rest from reference TRBV7-9 and TRBJ1-5 gives the full variable domain: DTGVSQNPRHKITKRGQNVTFRCDPISEHNRLYWYRQTLGQGPEFLTYFQNEAQLEKSRLLSDRFSAERPKGSFSTLEIQRTEQGDSAMYLCASSLGQGMAEGQPQHFGDGTRLSIL.

This clonotype came up many times. The DNA of the CDR3 is TGTGCCAGCAGCCGTTCCAGGGGGCATGATGAGCAGTTCTTC. Protein product: CASSRSRGHDEQFF. The J gene is TRBJ2-1, the V gene TRBV7-2; 8 bases are shared with TRBD1. Germline CDR1 SGHTA, CDR2 FQGNSA. CDR3 length equals 14 residues. Germline trimming cut 5 bases from V and 8 bases from J; bases unmatched to any gene: 8. Complete variable domain (other parts from reference TRBV7-2 and TRBJ2-1): GAGVSQSPSNKVTEKGKDVELRCDPISGHTALYWYRQSLGQGLEFLIYFQGNSAPDKSGLPSDRFSAERTGGSVSTLTIQRTQQEDSAVYLCASSRSRGHDEQFFGPGTRLTVL.

This clonotype was counted many times. This rearrangement joins TRBV12-3 or TRBV12-4 to TRBJ1-5, with unresolved D. Trimming took 4 bases from V and 5 from J, leaving 6 bases between them. CDR3 length: 12 amino acids. The CDR3 DNA is TGTGCCAGCAGTTCAGGATATCAGCCCCAGCATTTT. Protein sequence: CASSSGYQPQHF.

With respect to this clonotype: A much larger clonotype is one base distant, so this may be a read error. This chain connects TRBV28 to TRBJ1-4; D is uncertain. The CDR3 contains 14 residues. Germline CDR1 reads MDHEN; CDR2 reads SYDVKM. The CDR3 DNA sequence: TGTTCCAGCTTGGGTACTTTGCGGGCGTTTAAACTGTTTTTT. This gives the protein CSSLGTLRAFKLFF.

The chain uses TRBV30 and TRBJ2-3, with D hard to call. V was cut by 3 bases and J by 2 bases, with 9 bases left in between. The CDR3 is 13 residues long. Germline lookup yields CDR1 GTSNPN and CDR2 SVGIG (reference sequence). The CDR3 nucleotides read TGTGCCTGGAGCTTTGGCGACACAGATACGCAGTATTTT. Amino acid sequence: CAWSFGDTDTQYF.

In its sample, this clonotype was seen many times. The chain employs TRBV9 and TRBJ2-2, with TRBD1 matching 7 bases. CDR3 length equals 16 residues. Germline V gives CDR1 SGDLS, CDR2 YYNGEE. V shed 4 bases, J shed 1 base, and the junction held 7 bases outside the gene matches. CDR3 amino acids: CASSPPTGRNTGELFF. Written as DNA, the CDR3 is TGTGCCAGCAGCCCCCCGACAGGGAGGAACACCGGGGAGCTGTTTTTT.

Ten or more counts support this clonotype. The chain combines TRBV3-1 with TRBJ2-3; D is uncertain. Trimming cost V 2 bases and J 5 bases, with 5 bases left between them. The germline CDR1 and CDR2 sequences are LGHDT and YNNKEL (reference sequence). The CDR3 has 12 amino acids. The CDR3 loop is CASSQRVDTQYF. In DNA form, the CDR3 reads TGTGCCAGCAGCCAAAGGGTAGATACGCAGTATTTT.

This clonotype was counted many times. The V and J genes are TRBV12-3 or TRBV12-4 and TRBJ2-7; TRBD1 might be the D (5 bases). V was clipped by 5 bases and J by 1 base, with 6 bases between them. CDR3 length: 12 amino acids. In nucleotides, the CDR3 is TGTGCCAGCAGTCGACAGTCCTACGAGCAGTACTTC. Protein sequence: CASSRQSYEQYF.

This clonotype was seen at least ten times. The rearrangement links TRBV9 to TRBJ1-1; D gene unclear. The length of the CDR3 is 13 residues. CDR1 and CDR2 (germline): SGDLS, YYNGEE. The V and J ends lost 3 bases and 11 bases respectively, with 17 bases between them. The CDR3: CASSASLDPGAFF. The CDR3 DNA follows: TGTGCCAGCAGCGCCTCCCTTGACCCCGGGGCTTTCTTT.

This clonotype was counted ten times or more. The chain links TRBV7-2 to TRBJ2-1; TRBD2 aligns across 11 bases. V was pared by 2 bases and J by 0 bases, with 9 bases of the junction left unmatched. The CDR3 spans 19 residues. Germline-derived CDR1 and CDR2 are SGHTA and FQGNSA. For the CDR3, the DNA is TGTGCCAGCAGCTTACTTACTAGCGGGGGCCTTAGCTCCTACAATGAGCAGTTCTTC. It specifies CASSLLTSGGLSSYNEQFF.

This clonotype occurred many times. The chain recombines TRBV5-1 with TRBJ2-7, with D hard to call. Trimming pared 1 base from V and 13 bases from J, leaving 18 bases between. From germline, CDR1 is SGHRS and CDR2 YFSETQ. This CDR3 contains 13 residues. The CDR3 spells CASSLPDGDFRYF. CDR3 sequence (DNA): TGCGCCAGCAGCTTGCCAGACGGTGATTTTAGATACTTC.